These T cell receptor beta chains were read from a single sample in a study of shared clonotypes between healthy human individuals. Sequencing used immunoSEQ multiplex PCR; TCRdb keeps in-frame clones, though not all of them. The sample has approximately 2.4 million clones, about 94% seen once. The sequenced material came from naive CD4+ T cells sorted from blood. The receptor source for this set is a young man in good health. CDR3s include the opening cysteine and the closing phenylalanine or tryptophan. D genes are given only for firm matches. Expanded clones get a size class; other rows say once, few or many, or leave the size out.

D,J,V,length,size,CDR3,DNA
TRBD2,TRBJ2-5,TRBV28,13,NA,CASRTSGQETQYF,TGTGCCAGCAGGACTAGCGGGCAAGAGACCCAGTACTTC
NA,TRBJ2-1,TRBV27,16,NA,CASRFILGVGYNEQFF,TGTGCCAGCAGGTTTATTCTTGGGGTCGGATACAATGAGCAGTTCTTC
NA,TRBJ2-7,TRBV18,11,NA,CASSPGQAYYF,TGTGCCAGCTCACCGGGGCAGGCTTACTACTTC
NA,TRBJ1-1,TRBV28,12,NA,CASSLLGTEAFF,TGTGCCAGCAGTTTATTGGGCACTGAAGCTTTCTTT
NA,TRBJ2-5,TRBV5-6,14,NA,CASSWGMGQETQYF,TGTGCCAGCAGCTGGGGGATGGGCCAAGAGACCCAGTACTTC
NA,TRBJ1-4,TRBV6-6,13,NA,CASSDLGNEKLFF,TGTGCCAGCAGTGACCTCGGAAATGAAAAACTGTTTTTT
NA,TRBJ2-7,TRBV14,13,NA,CASSLGPGYEQYF,TGTGCCAGCAGCCTCGGGCCGGGTTACGAGCAGTACTTC
NA,TRBJ2-4,TRBV2,14,NA,CASSEAASKNIQYF,TGTGCCAGCAGTGAAGCGGCAAGCAAAAACATTCAGTACTTC
NA,TRBJ1-1,TRBV6-5,16,NA,CASSYHPDSGGPEAFF,TGTGCCAGCAGTTACCATCCGGACTCTGGGGGGCCTGAAGCTTTCTTT
TRBD1,TRBJ1-1,TRBV7-9,13,NA,CASSSTGATEAFF,TGTGCCAGCAGCTCTACAGGGGCCACTGAAGCTTTCTTT
NA,TRBJ1-2,TRBV18,16,NA,CASSPVVSLLDYGYTF,TGTGCCAGCTCACCCGTAGTTTCCCTCCTAGACTATGGCTACACCTTC
NA,TRBJ2-7,TRBV5-6,15,once,CASSLGDISLAEQYF,TGTGCCAGCAGCTTGGGGGACATAAGCCTGGCCGAGCAGTACTTC
NA,TRBJ2-7,TRBV5-1,13,NA,CASSFEGYYEQYF,TGCGCCAGCAGCTTCGAGGGGTACTACGAGCAGTACTTC
NA,TRBJ2-5,TRBV9,14,NA,CASSVGDSKETQYF,TGTGCCAGCAGCGTAGGCGACTCCAAAGAGACCCAGTACTTC
NA,TRBJ2-7,TRBV6-5,14,NA,CASSYSRSTYEQYF,TGTGCCAGCAGTTACTCCAGGAGTACCTACGAGCAGTACTTC
NA,TRBJ2-6,TRBV7-9,16,once,CASSLSWPEGANVLTF,TGTGCCAGCAGCTTATCCTGGCCAGAAGGGGCCAACGTCCTGACTTTC
NA,TRBJ1-4,TRBV7-9,14,NA,CASTLGQGSEKLFF,TGTGCCAGCACCCTAGGTCAGGGATCGGAAAAACTGTTTTTT
TRBD1,TRBJ2-6,TRBV5-5,15,NA,CASSRTGVGANVLTF,TGTGCCAGCAGTCGCACAGGGGTGGGGGCCAACGTCCTGACTTTC
NA,TRBJ2-7,TRBV9,13,NA,CASSVGPTYEQYF,TGTGCCAGCAGCGTAGGGCCCACCTACGAGCAGTACTTC
TRBD1,TRBJ2-6,TRBV7-9,15,once,CASSYVPGQFNVLTF,TGTGCCAGCAGCTATGTACCGGGACAGTTCAACGTCCTGACTTTC
NA,TRBJ1-4,TRBV4-1,15,NA,CASSQVDQGYEKLFF,TGCGCCAGCAGCCAAGTTGACCAGGGTTATGAAAAACTGTTTTTT
TRBD1,TRBJ1-4,TRBV6-1,14,NA,CATSAGQGYEKLFF,TGTGCCACCTCAGCGGGACAGGGCTACGAAAAACTGTTTTTT
TRBD2,TRBJ2-5,TRBV7-2,18,NA,CASSLQAFSGRFSETQYF,TGTGCCAGCAGCTTACAGGCTTTTAGCGGGAGGTTTTCAGAGACCCAGTACTTC
NA,TRBJ2-2,TRBV29-1,15,NA,CSVETPFEDTGELFF,TGCAGCGTTGAAACCCCCTTTGAGGACACCGGGGAGCTGTTTTTT
TRBD2,TRBJ2-1,TRBV7-2,15,NA,CASSSPWTSGNEQFF,TGTGCCAGCAGCTCCCCTTGGACTAGCGGTAATGAGCAGTTCTTC
NA,TRBJ1-2,TRBV4-1,15,NA,CASSQDRAVLYGYTF,TGCGCCAGCAGCCAAGATCGTGCGGTCCTCTATGGCTACACCTTC
TRBD1,TRBJ1-5,TRBV19,16,NA,CASSSPGGLSNQPQHF,TGTGCCAGTAGTAGCCCAGGGGGATTGAGCAATCAGCCCCAGCATTTT
TRBD2,TRBJ2-2,TRBV5-3,17,NA,CARSCRLAGGETGELFF,TGTGCCAGAAGTTGTAGACTAGCGGGGGGAGAAACCGGGGAGCTGTTTTTT